The 6 T cell receptor beta chains in this list originate from one sample, sequenced in a study of T cell changes during pregnancy in multiple sclerosis (dated by TCRdb to between 2019 and 2020). Libraries were made using the immunoSEQ multiplex PCR assay. TCRdb holds this immuneACCESS table with in-frame rearrangements only. Some clones are missing; in checked studies, unresolved V genes explain under half, and the rest has no known cause. Within this sample are some 80,000 clones, with about 95% of them counted one time only. Together, the top ten hold 0.85% to 1.3% of the sample. Sequenced material: peripheral blood, taken in the second trimester of pregnancy. All receptors come from a female donor with multiple sclerosis, enrolled in a pregnancy study.

This clone was recorded only once. V gene TRBV10-3 combines with J gene TRBJ1-1, with 8 positions matching TRBD1. The J segment lost 0 bases and the V segment lost 3 bases, leaving 6 bases of the junction unmatched. Germline CDR1 reads ENHRY; CDR2 reads SYGVKD. The CDR3 is 16 residues long. The CDR3 sequence: CAISEETGAMNTEAFF. CDR3 in DNA: TGTGCCATCAGTGAAGAGACAGGGGCCATGAACACTGAAGCTTTCTTT.

V and J are TRBV9 and TRBJ2-6; TRBD1 aligns across 11 bases. J was trimmed by 1 base and V by 3 bases; bases with no gene match: 9. The germline V gene has CDR1 SGDLS and CDR2 YYNGEE. The CDR3 has 19 residues. The CDR3: CASSEDRGLGSSGANVLTF. CDR3 nucleotides: TGTGCCAGCAGCGAGGACAGGGGGCTGGGGAGTTCTGGGGCCAACGTCCTGACTTTC.

The chain links TRBV9 to TRBJ1-1, with 7 bases that match TRBD1. Germline lookup yields CDR1 SGDLS and CDR2 YYNGEE. This CDR3 contains 14 residues. V gave up 3 bases and J gave up 6 bases; unmatched junction bases: 8. The CDR3 DNA sequence: TGTGCCAGCAGCGGAGGGCAGGGGGATCCTGAAGCTTTCTTT. It specifies CASSGGQGDPEAFF.

The chain has TRBV27 and TRBJ2-7, with D perhaps matching TRBD2 (5 bases). V lost 2 bases, J lost 6 bases, and 20 bases lay in between. This CDR3 has 16 amino acids. Germline CDR1 is MNHEY and CDR2 is SMNVEV (reference sequence). The CDR3 coding sequence is TGTGCCAGCAGTTTAACCCTGGCTAGCTCAGGTACCGAGCAGTACTTC. Its protein is CASSLTLASSGTEQYF.

The chain combines TRBV27 with TRBJ1-5; D gene uncertain. Germline CDR1 MNHEY, CDR2 SMNVEV (reference sequence). The CDR3 spans 13 residues. Deletions cut 6 bases from V and 11 bases from J, with 17 bases between. CDR3 bases: TGTGCCAGCAGACCGGTGTACCCGGAGGCCCAGCATTTT. Translation: CASRPVYPEAQHF.

This clone was detected once. The chain has TRBV11-2 and TRBJ2-1; the D gene is possibly TRBD1 (5 bases). Germline V lookup: CDR1 SGHAT, CDR2 FQNNGV. There are 15 residues in the CDR3. V was trimmed by 1 base and J by 1 base, leaving 8 bases between them. CDR3 nucleotides: TGTGCCAGCAGCTTAGTAAAGGGGTCCTACAATGAGCAGTTCTTC. Translating it yields CASSLVKGSYNEQFF.